This TCR beta chain was observed in a study of blood T cells in healthy people across ages. Points from the study as a whole: A conclusive naive versus antigen-experienced comparison was prevented by the unsorted PBMCs. Donor CMV status was unknown, possibly confounding expanded clonotype changes.

This clonotype was counted many times. The antigen is undetermined. A second about 6 to 11 cycle PCR used barcoded and J-beta primers. A single record per CDR3 protein comes from TCRdb applying MiXCR to the 5' RACE reads. The top ten clones hold more than 20% of a sample with 1,800,000 or so distinct CDR3 sequences, roughly two fifths of them seen once. Germline-derived CDR1 and CDR2 are SQVTM and ANQGSEA. V trimming: 4 bases; J trimming: 5 bases; junction bases outside the gene matches: 12. This CDR3 has 15 amino acids. The sequenced sample was blood. This TCR derives from a human donor in good health. J is TRBJ2-5 and V is TRBV29-1; 8 bases agree with TRBD1. The CDR3 region has the DNA TGCAGCGTTGTAGGCCAGGGGGCAAGAGGCGAGACCCAGTACTTC. Protein: CSVVGQGARGETQYF.